This TCR beta chain was captured by sequencing in a study of T cell clonality in common variable immunodeficiency. The study, taken as a whole, reports: CVID subjects had higher TCRbeta clonality than healthy controls, most marked in about a third.

The CDR3 is made up of 15 amino acids. The germline gives CDR1 SGHNT, CDR2 YENEEA. The J segment lost 3 bases and the V segment lost 3 bases, leaving 4 bases of the junction unmatched. TCRdb's copy holds only in-frame clones and misses some; the assay was immunoSEQ multiplex PCR. This sample has about 52,000 clones, each found more than once. This clone has a count of ten or more. Its antigen is currently unknown. The read gets to within 3 residues of the CDR3 end, and the germline J gene fills in the rest. Sequencing was carried out using peripheral blood mononuclear cells. The sequence was collected from a person between 18 and 75 years old in good health. V is TRBV11-3 and J is TRBJ2-5; 10 bases map to TRBD2. The sequenced part of the CDR3 DNA is TGTGCCAGCAGCTTGAATGGACTAGCGGAAGAGACC. Translation: CASSLNGLAEET. The complete CDR3 reads CASSLNGLAEETQYF. Variable domain in full (rest from reference TRBV11-3 and TRBJ2-5): EAGVVQSPRYKIIEKKQPVAFWCNPISGHNTLYWYLQNLGQGPELLIRYENEEAVDDSQLPKDRFSAERLKGVDSTLKIQPAELGDSAVYLCASSLNGLAEETQYFGPGTRLLVL.